Following are 10 T cell receptor beta chains from one sample sequenced in a study of spatial heterogeneity in lung cancer. Sample time point: blood at routine non-recurrence follow-up after resection. Whole RNA came from tumor, nontumor lung or frozen PBMC and was sequenced without being sorted. TCRdb re-called the 5' RACE reads through MiXCR, storing one row per CDR3 protein. Among tens of thousands of distinct CDR3 sequences listed, 5% to 6.5% were seen once. The sequencing used PBMCs, collected at follow-up. The receptors shown here come from a male donor with early-stage non-small cell lung cancer.

This clonotype was counted ten times or more. J is TRBJ1-6 and V is TRBV20-1; TRBD1 is a possible D gene (5 bases). The CDR3 runs 14 residues. Germline CDR1 reads DFQATT; CDR2 reads SNEGSKA (reference sequence). Trimming stripped 4 bases from V and 7 bases from J, with 14 bases between. The CDR3 sequence: CSATSAGENSPLHF. Written as DNA, the CDR3 is TGCAGTGCTACGTCCGCGGGGGAAAATTCACCCCTCCACTTT.

Ten or more counts support this clonotype. The J gene is TRBJ2-5, the V gene TRBV7-9; 8 nucleotides agree with TRBD1. This CDR3 comprises 14 residues. Per germline, CDR1 SEHNR and CDR2 FQNEAQ (reference sequence). Unmatched junction bases numbered 7, after V lost 3 bases and J lost 7 bases. CDR3 protein: CASSLGQAVGTQYF. The CDR3 DNA is TGTGCCAGCAGCTTGGGACAGGCGGTCGGGACCCAGTACTTC.

Many counts were recorded for this clonotype. The chain is built from TRBV9 and TRBJ2-7, with D possibly being TRBD1 (6 bases). Germline V gene data show CDR1 as SGDLS and CDR2 as YYNGEE. V shed 0 bases and J shed 3 bases, with 13 bases lying between them. The CDR3 is 15 residues long. DNA of the CDR3: TGTGCCAGCAGCGTAGACCAGGGGATAAACTACGAGCAGTACTTC. Protein sequence: CASSVDQGINYEQYF. Full variable domain (remainder filled in from reference TRBV9 and TRBJ2-7): DSGVTQTPKHLITATGQRVTLRCSPRSGDLSVYWYQQSLDQGLQFLIQYYNGEERAKGNILERFSAQQFPDLHSELNLSSLELGDSALYFCASSVDQGINYEQYFGPGTRLTVT.

This clonotype came up a few times. V is TRBV5-6 and J is TRBJ1-2, with 7 bases lining up with TRBD1. This CDR3 contains 16 residues. The trim removed 4 bases at V and 1 base at J, leaving 10 bases unmatched. Germline V gene data show CDR1 as SGHDT and CDR2 as YYEEEE. CDR3 nucleotide sequence: TGTGCCAGCAGCCTGGACAGGAGATACAATAACTATGGCTACACCTTC. Translated, it gives CASSLDRRYNNYGYTF.

This clonotype was recorded many times. This rearrangement joins TRBV2 to TRBJ1-5, with D possibly being TRBD1 (6 bases). The CDR3 length is 15 residues. Trimming took 6 bases from V and 3 from J, leaving 15 bases between them. CDR1 and CDR2 (germline): SNHLY, FYNNEI. Here the CDR3 reads CASSDPTGFNQPQHF. The CDR3 DNA is TGTGCCAGCAGCGATCCCACAGGGTTCAATCAGCCCCAGCATTTT.

The rearrangement joins TRBV18 to TRBJ2-7; TRBD2 agrees at 11 bases. The CDR3 spans 15 residues. CDR1 KGHSH and CDR2 LQKENI come from the germline V gene. After removal of 6 bases from V and 1 base from J, the junction contained 5 bases not matched to a gene. The CDR3 nucleotides are TGTGCCAGCTCGTCTAGCGGGGGGCGATCCTACGAGCAGTACTTC. It codes for CASSSSGGRSYEQYF. The full variable domain, with the rest looked up from reference TRBV18 and TRBJ2-7, is NAGVMQNPRHLVRRRGQEARLRCSPMKGHSHVYWYRQLPEEGLKFMVYLQKENIIDESGMPKERFSAEFPKEGPSILRIQQVVRGDSAAYFCASSSSGGRSYEQYFGPGTRLTVT.

This clonotype was found many times. The DNA of the CDR3 is TGTGCCAGCAGTTTAGGGACAGGGCTGGGCGAGCAGTACGTC. Translating gives CASSLGTGLGEQYV. The chain uses TRBV12-3 or TRBV12-4 and TRBJ2-7; 8 bases agree with TRBD1. The junction had 5 bases not matched to a gene; V was cut back by 1 base and J by 6 bases. The CDR3 totals 14 residues.

This clonotype was counted between two and nine times. The germline gene is not matched at one end of the junction; a read error may be the cause. The chain links TRBV7-7 to TRBJ2-7; 10 bases match TRBD1. The CDR3 consists of 14 residues. Germline V lookup: CDR1 SSHAT, CDR2 FNYEAQ (reference sequence). The CDR3 DNA follows: TGTGCTAGCAGCTCGGGACAGGGGTCGGCCGAGCAGTACTTC. The encoded protein is CASSSGQGSAEQYF.

This clonotype was seen more than once but under ten times. The chain has TRBV7-3 and TRBJ2-3; D is possibly TRBD1 (7 bases). The CDR3 is 17 amino acids. Germline V gene lookup returns CDR1 SGHTA and CDR2 FQGTGA. V was clipped by 5 bases and J by 4 bases, with 22 bases between them. The CDR3 coding sequence is TGTGCCAGCAGCCCCAGGGGGACCGGGAGATTTGCAGATACGCAGTATTTT. Protein product: CASSPRGTGRFADTQYF.

This chain links TRBV7-9 with TRBJ2-7; D uncertain. This CDR3 region has 15 residues. Germline V gene sequence: CDR1 SEHNR, CDR2 FQNEAQ (reference sequence). The V end was cut by 3 bases, the J end by 4 bases, with 16 bases between. The CDR3 region is CASSFNKGPGYEQYF. The CDR3 bases are TGTGCCAGCAGCTTTAATAAGGGTCCCGGATACGAGCAGTACTTC.